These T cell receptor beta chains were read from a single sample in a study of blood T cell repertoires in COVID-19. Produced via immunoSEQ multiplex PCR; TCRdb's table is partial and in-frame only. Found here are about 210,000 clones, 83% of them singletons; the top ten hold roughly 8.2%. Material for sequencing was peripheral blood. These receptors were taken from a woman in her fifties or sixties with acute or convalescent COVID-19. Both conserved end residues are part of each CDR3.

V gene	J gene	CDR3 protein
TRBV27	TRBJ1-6	CASSIPGQGAGSPLHF
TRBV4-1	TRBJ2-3	CASSQVVAGVSTDTQYF
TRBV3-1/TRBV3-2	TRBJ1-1	CASSTIQGMNTEAFF
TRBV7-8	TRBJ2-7	CASSLRTSGWGEQYF
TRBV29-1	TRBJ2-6	CSVDGTGGGGANVLTF
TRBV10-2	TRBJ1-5	CASSESTGWVSQPQHF
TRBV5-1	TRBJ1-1	CASSTPRGLNTEAFF
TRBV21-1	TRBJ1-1	CASSKVGRRDTEAFF
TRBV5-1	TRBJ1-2	CASSLAEQGHYGYTF
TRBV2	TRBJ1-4	CASSTDRPPGEKLFF
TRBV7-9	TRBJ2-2	CASSLAVAGNTGELFF
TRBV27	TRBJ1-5	CASSLSWGLEQPQHF
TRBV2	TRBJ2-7	CASSRQGYEQYF
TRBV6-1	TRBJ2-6	CASSDTAPGSGANVLTF
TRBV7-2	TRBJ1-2	CASSLGHGSYYGYTF
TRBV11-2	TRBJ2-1	CASSSTSGFYNEQFF
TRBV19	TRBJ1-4	CASSITGVRNEKLFF
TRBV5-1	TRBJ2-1	CASAASGYNEQFF
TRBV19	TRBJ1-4	CASSPRLDRVRNEKLFF
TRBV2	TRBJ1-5	CASRFDREYQPQHF
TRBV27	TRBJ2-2	CASSLYTGELFF
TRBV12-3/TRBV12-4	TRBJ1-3	CASTKDRPGFIYF
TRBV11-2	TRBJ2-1	CASSSLAVGRYNEQFF
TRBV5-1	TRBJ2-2	CASSQSPTGFGELFF
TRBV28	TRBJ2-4	CASSFIYFGAGSAKNIQYF
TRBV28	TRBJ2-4	CASSIDQDIQYF
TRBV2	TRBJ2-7	CASSERTSGRVEQYF
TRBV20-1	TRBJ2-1	CSAPGVDEQFF
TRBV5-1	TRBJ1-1	CASRVGQGNTEAFF
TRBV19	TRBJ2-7	CATHVLAGGPRIYEQYF
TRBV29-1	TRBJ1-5	CSALLQDQPQHF
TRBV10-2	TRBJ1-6	CASSEEGARNSPLHF
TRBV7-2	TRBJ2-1	CASSLRSGPDREQFF
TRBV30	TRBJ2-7	CAWASGDSDYTYEQYF
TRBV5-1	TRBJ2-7	CASSLVPDEQYF
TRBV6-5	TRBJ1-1	CASSYSGQGNTEAFF
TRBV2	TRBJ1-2	CASSDSSYGYTF
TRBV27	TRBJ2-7	CASSLWTGGTYEQYF
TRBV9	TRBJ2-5	CASSYHTGPGVAQYF
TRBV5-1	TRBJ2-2	CASSLDRQGAGELFF
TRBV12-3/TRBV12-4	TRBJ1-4	CAITDRDNEKLFF
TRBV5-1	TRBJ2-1	CASSSLAGGGNEQFF